This T cell receptor (beta chain) was found in a study of PD-1 blockade in mismatch repair-deficient tumors. The wider study: Patients had eleven to twelve mismatch repair-deficient cancer types, all previously treated and progressing. Broader study findings: Tumor-resident clones, often undetectable pretreatment in blood, expanded then contracted after pembrolizumab.

Germline V gives CDR1 SGDLS, CDR2 YYNGEE. CDR3 size: 18 residues. After removal of 4 bases from V and 4 bases from J, the junction contained 10 bases not matched to a gene. Clones were read by immunoSEQ multiplex PCR, and TCRdb kept only the in-frame ones, dropping some. Of over 100,000 clones listed, roughly 80% are singletons. All patients were mismatch repair deficient, assessed by either PCR or immunohistochemistry. TCRs were sequenced from a few patients responding to pembrolizumab. Remarks on this clone: Its matching antigen is unknown.

This sample comprised peripheral blood, obtained 60 weeks after starting pembrolizumab. J is TRBJ2-3 and V is TRBV9; TRBD2 matches 15 bases. The sequence was collected from an adult with mismatch repair-deficient cancer. Here the CDR3 DNA reads TGTGCCAGCAGCCGTAAAGGACTAGCGGGAGGGTGGGCAGATACGCAGTATTTT. Encoded protein: CASSRKGLAGGWADTQYF.